This entry concerns a single T cell receptor beta chain. Antigen specificity is unknown. Only in-frame clones appear in the TCRdb table, and some are missing; sequencing was by immunoSEQ multiplex PCR. The table includes 50,000 to 70,000 clones, about 72% detected once. The data were obtained in a study of vaccination effects on CD4 cells after COVID-19. Study details: All participants had two doses of either the BNT162b2 or mRNA-1273 vaccine. Among convalescent patients, two provided samples 16 days and one week before vaccination.

Cultured cells yielded isolated CD4+ T cells after 10 days. CDR1 and CDR2 from the germline V gene are SGHVS and FQNEAQ. V was pared by 5 bases and J by 7 bases, with 19 bases between. There are 15 residues in the CDR3. The chain uses TRBV7-8 and TRBJ2-3; D might be TRBD1 or TRBD2, each matching 5 bases. The source is a human donor who had a prior SARS-CoV-2 infection. The specimen comprised CD4+ T cells from PBMCs cultured without peptide, sampled before COVID-19 vaccination. Written as DNA, the CDR3 is TGTGCCAGCAGCCCGAGACGGGGTGCAGGGCATACGCAGTATTTT. Translation: CASSPRRGAGHTQYF.